The 2 T cell receptor beta chains listed next were all sequenced from one sample in a study of blood T cell repertoires in COVID-19. Sequencing was performed with immunoSEQ multiplex PCR; in TCRdb, only in-frame clones are kept and a portion is missing. The sample holds a few hundred thousand clones; about 85% are singletons and the top ten take around 1%. The sample consisted of peripheral blood. These receptors were taken from a human donor with COVID-19, enrolled during active disease. The donor label of this sample is uncertain.

The chain recombines TRBV28 with TRBJ2-7, with a possible D match to TRBD2 (5 bases). The CDR3 totals 15 residues. V lost 7 bases and J 0 bases, leaving 16 bases between the germline ends. Germline-derived CDR1 and CDR2 are MDHEN and SYDVKM. Written as DNA, the CDR3 is TGTGCCAGCACAGACCCAAGCGGAAGCTCCTACGAGCAGTACTTC. This encodes CASTDPSGSSYEQYF.

This chain uses TRBV6-5 with TRBJ1-2; possibly TRBD1 for D (5 bases). CDR1 is MNHEY and CDR2 is SVGAGI in the germline V gene. CDR3 length equals 14 residues. Trimming took off 5 bases at V and 4 bases at J, with 14 bases between the two ends. The CDR3 protein is CASSPPQGLYGYTF. DNA for the CDR3: TGTGCCAGCAGTCCCCCGCAGGGCCTCTATGGCTACACCTTC.